The 21 T cell receptor beta chains below come from one sample, sequenced in a study of cytomegalovirus exposure and HLA in healthy donors. 13 Jbeta primers and 60 Vbeta primers were used for the PCR. The protocol was immunoSEQ multiplex PCR, while the TCRdb copy is restricted to in-frame clones and leaves out a portion. The sample yields 55,000 to 85,000 clones, of which the top ten take up about 3.8%. The sequenced material came from PBMCs. All receptors derive from a female donor in good health and CMV-seropositive.

The genes are TRBV28 and TRBJ1-5; TRBD1 might be the D (5 bases). CDR1 and CDR2 from the germline V gene are MDHEN and SYDVKM. The CDR3 contains 16 residues. V lost 5 bases to trimming and J lost 0 bases, with 14 bases between them. CDR3 in amino acids: CASSLRTWYSNQPQHF. Written as DNA, the CDR3 is TGTGCCAGCAGTCTACGGACATGGTATAGCAATCAGCCCCAGCATTTT. The whole variable domain, remainder taken from reference TRBV28 and TRBJ1-5, is DVKVTQSSRYLVKRTGEKVFLECVQDMDHENMFWYRQDPGLGLRLIYFSYDVKMKEKGDIPEGYSVSREKKERFSLILESASTNQTSMYLCASSLRTWYSNQPQHFGDGTRLSIL.

The V and J genes are TRBV25-1 and TRBJ2-3; 7 bases are a match to TRBD1. Trimming at V came to 1 base and at J to 4 bases, leaving 8 bases not matched to a gene. The germline gives CDR1 MGHDK, CDR2 SYGVNS. The CDR3 extends over 16 amino acids. The CDR3 DNA sequence: TGTGCCAGCAGTGAATTGGCAGGGGGTAGAGCAGATACGCAGTATTTT. This gives the protein CASSELAGGRADTQYF.

The chain carries TRBV6-5 and TRBJ2-7, with D perhaps TRBD2 (5 bases). Trimming left V 2 bases short and J 6 bases short, with 11 bases between. This CDR3 has 13 amino acids. Germline V gene sequence: CDR1 MNHEY, CDR2 SVGAGI. Here the CDR3 DNA reads TGTGCCAGCAGTTACGGTAGCGTCGGCGAGCAGTACTTC. It translates to CASSYGSVGEQYF.

Comments on this clone: One end of the junction varies from germline; a read error may be responsible. CDR3 loop: CASSRTGGDRNTEDFF. CDR3 sequence (DNA): TGTGCCAGCTCCCGGACAGGGGGCGACCGGAACACTGAAGATTTCTTT. J is TRBJ1-1 and V is TRBV18, with 11 bases matching TRBD1. CDR3 length equals 16 residues. Germline assignment: CDR1 KGHSH and CDR2 LQKENI.

This chain uses TRBV9 with TRBJ2-4; weak D call: TRBD1 (6 bases). The CDR3 has 14 amino acids. The ends were cut back, 0 bases at V and 8 bases at J, with 12 bases in the middle. Germline V gene lookup returns CDR1 SGDLS and CDR2 YYNGEE. The CDR3 protein is CASSVDGQWDIQYF. The CDR3 coding sequence is TGTGCCAGCAGCGTAGATGGACAGTGGGACATTCAGTACTTC.

The chain uses TRBV29-1 and TRBJ2-1; D perhaps matches TRBD1 (6 bases). CDR1 is SQVTM, CDR2 ANQGSEA, per germline. V lost 4 bases and J lost 4, with 14 bases in between. CDR3 length equals 14 residues. CDR3 protein: CSVAQGTGYNEQFF. As DNA, the CDR3 is TGCAGCGTTGCGCAGGGGACGGGGTACAATGAGCAGTTCTTC.

This sequence joins TRBV6-5 and TRBJ2-3; maybe TRBD2 (6 bases). Trimming cost V 7 bases and J 8 bases, with 19 bases left between them. This CDR3 has 14 amino acids. Germline lookup yields CDR1 MNHEY and CDR2 SVGAGI. CDR3 sequence reads: CASKSSGSGGTQYF. The CDR3 DNA follows: TGTGCCAGCAAGAGTAGCGGCTCCGGAGGTACGCAGTATTTT.

This chain uses TRBV4-1 with TRBJ2-2, with D possibly TRBD2 on 5 matching bases. This CDR3 is built from 16 residues. From germline, CDR1 is MGHRA and CDR2 YSYEKL. With 2 bases removed from V and 4 bases from J, the gap between germline ends came to 14 bases. The CDR3 loop is CASSQRSGMGTGELFF. The CDR3 DNA is TGCGCCAGCAGCCAAAGGTCGGGGATGGGCACCGGGGAGCTGTTTTTT.

The V and J genes are TRBV19 and TRBJ2-3, with no clear D. With 5 bases removed from V and 7 bases from J, the gap between germline ends came to 13 bases. This CDR3 comprises 13 residues. Germline loops: CDR1 LNHDA, CDR2 SQIVND (reference sequence). CDR3 sequence reads: CASSASRLNTQYF. DNA of the CDR3: TGTGCCAGTAGTGCTTCCAGGCTTAATACGCAGTATTTT.

Notes on this clone: Distinct nucleotide sequences in the sample also encode this CDR3. This chain uses TRBV6-5 with TRBJ1-2; D perhaps matches TRBD1 (6 bases). The length of the CDR3 is 12 residues. V was pared by 6 bases and J by 8 bases, with 13 bases between. The germline gives CDR1 MNHEY, CDR2 SVGAGI. DNA for the CDR3: TGTGCCAGCAGCCTACAGGGAAGAGGCTACACCTTC. It translates to CASSLQGRGYTF.

The V and J genes are TRBV4-3 and TRBJ1-5; D gene uncertain. The germline gives CDR1 LGHNA, CDR2 YSLEER. Trimming left V 0 bases short and J 3 bases short, with 15 bases between. This CDR3 comprises 17 residues. The CDR3 DNA sequence: TGCGCCAGCAGCCAAGATCGGTTCTCCGAAGACAATCAGCCCCAGCATTTT. Translating gives CASSQDRFSEDNQPQHF.

The chain employs TRBV28 and TRBJ2-3, with 9 positions matching TRBD1. V trimming: 4 bases; J trimming: 3 bases; junction bases outside the gene matches: 8. Germline CDR1 is MDHEN and CDR2 is SYDVKM. The CDR3 has 16 residues. CDR3 DNA sequence: TGTGCCAGCAGTTCACCCGGGACAGGGCAGACAGATACGCAGTATTTT. It specifies CASSSPGTGQTDTQYF.

V and J are TRBV7-2 and TRBJ2-5; TRBD2 aligns across 7 bases. The CDR3 runs to 15 residues. J gave up 7 bases and V 5 bases, and 13 bases lay outside the gene matches. Germline CDR1 SGHTA, CDR2 FQGNSA. As DNA, the CDR3 is TGTGCCAGCAGCCCGCGACTAGCTCTGGGTGGGACCCAGTACTTC. This sequence encodes CASSPRLALGGTQYF.

The rearrangement links TRBV2 to TRBJ2-7; TRBD1 agrees at 10 bases. V shed 8 bases, J shed 4 bases, and the junction held 5 bases outside the gene matches. The CDR3 is 13 amino acids. Germline CDR1 SNHLY, CDR2 FYNNEI. CDR3 nucleotide sequence: TGTGCCAGCGCGGCGGGACAGGGGTACGAGCAGTACTTC. This sequence encodes CASAAGQGYEQYF.

The J gene is TRBJ2-1, the V gene TRBV7-2; perhaps TRBD2 as D (6 bases). The V end was cut by 3 bases, the J end by 8 bases, with 11 bases between. Per germline, CDR1 SGHTA and CDR2 FQGNSA. The CDR3 is made up of 13 amino acids. Here the CDR3 reads CASSLGLVDEQFF. The DNA of the CDR3 is TGTGCCAGCAGCTTGGGACTGGTCGATGAGCAGTTCTTC.

This sequence joins TRBV18 and TRBJ2-2; D possibly corresponds to TRBD1 (5 bases). In germline, CDR1 is KGHSH, CDR2 LQKENI. The CDR3 loop spans 13 amino acids. The V end was cut by 1 base, the J end by 5 bases, with 5 bases between. The CDR3 region is CASSPQGTGELFF. The CDR3 region has the DNA TGTGCCAGCTCACCACAGGGGACCGGGGAGCTGTTTTTT.

The chain combines TRBV25-1 with TRBJ2-7, with D uncertain. V was pared by 8 bases and J by 2 bases, with 7 bases between. CDR1 is MGHDK, CDR2 SYGVNS, per germline. This CDR3 spans 11 amino acids. The DNA for the CDR3 is TGTGCCAGCGAGATGGCCTACGAGCAGTACTTC. Protein: CASEMAYEQYF.

The V call is TRBV5-6, the J call TRBJ2-7, with D perhaps TRBD1 (5 bases). Looked up from germline, CDR1 is SGHDT and CDR2 is YYEEEE. CDR3 length equals 14 residues. V lost 0 bases and J 4 bases, leaving 11 bases between the germline ends. The CDR3 coding sequence is TGTGCCAGCAGCTTGGGGCAGGGTAGATACGAGCAGTACTTC. Its translation is CASSLGQGRYEQYF. The full variable domain, in which reference TRBV5-6 and TRBJ2-7 provide the parts outside the CDR3, is DAGVTQSPTHLIKTRGQQVTLRCSPKSGHDTVSWYQQALGQGPQFIFQYYEEEERQRGNFPDRFSGHQFPNYSSELNVNALLLGDSALYLCASSLGQGRYEQYFGPGTRLTVT.

This chain connects TRBV5-6 to TRBJ2-5; TRBD2 matches 8 bases. Germline CDR1 is SGHDT and CDR2 is YYEEEE. The CDR3 covers 17 residues. The V gene end was trimmed by 5 bases and the J gene end by 4 bases; junction bases not matched to a gene: 16. This CDR3 reads CASSPTTSGSWVETQYF. The DNA of the CDR3 is TGTGCCAGCAGTCCCACAACCAGCGGGAGTTGGGTAGAGACCCAGTACTTC.

This chain uses TRBV10-1 with TRBJ2-5; no definite D call. From germline, CDR1 is WNHNN and CDR2 SYGVQD (reference sequence). V was trimmed by 0 bases and J by 2 bases, leaving 4 bases between them. The CDR3 spans 13 residues. The CDR3 spells CASSESAQETQYF. CDR3 nucleotides: TGCGCCAGCAGTGAGTCAGCTCAAGAGACCCAGTACTTC.

With regard to this clone: The junction departs from the called germline gene at one end, perhaps through a read error. The CDR3 DNA reads as TGTGCCAGTAGTTCGAGGGGGGACTACACCCGGTACTTC. This gives the protein CASSSRGDYTRYF. The chain uses TRBV19 and TRBJ2-5; tentatively, D is TRBD2 (7 bases). CDR1 LNHDA and CDR2 SQIVND come from the germline V gene (reference sequence). The CDR3 contains 13 residues.